The T cell receptor (beta chain) under discussion was sequenced for a study of blood T cell repertoires in COVID-19. For the study at large: COVID-19 samples, acute and convalescent, were from the United States, Italy and Spain. T cells, B-cell-depleted T cells, or PBMCs provided the cDNA or gDNA that served as material.

As processed by the authors: The assay estimated nucleated cells by amplifying reference gene primers. Clones were read by immunoSEQ multiplex PCR, and TCRdb kept only the in-frame ones, dropping some. That table is the source of V, J and clone size, and D and trimming were worked out from the DNA. The sample consists of approximately 210,000 clones, approximately 90% of them appearing once. This CDR3 contains 13 residues. In germline, CDR1 is SNHLY, CDR2 FYNNEI. The ends lost 7 bases at V and 4 bases at J; junction bases unmatched: 3. This chain connects TRBV2 to TRBJ1-5; TRBD1 matches at 8 bases. This TCR derives from a human donor in a cohort sampled during active COVID-19. The sample comprised peripheral blood. The CDR3, as DNA: TGTGCCAGCAAACAGGGGGTTAATCAGCCCCAGCATTTT. Protein: CASKQGVNQPQHF.